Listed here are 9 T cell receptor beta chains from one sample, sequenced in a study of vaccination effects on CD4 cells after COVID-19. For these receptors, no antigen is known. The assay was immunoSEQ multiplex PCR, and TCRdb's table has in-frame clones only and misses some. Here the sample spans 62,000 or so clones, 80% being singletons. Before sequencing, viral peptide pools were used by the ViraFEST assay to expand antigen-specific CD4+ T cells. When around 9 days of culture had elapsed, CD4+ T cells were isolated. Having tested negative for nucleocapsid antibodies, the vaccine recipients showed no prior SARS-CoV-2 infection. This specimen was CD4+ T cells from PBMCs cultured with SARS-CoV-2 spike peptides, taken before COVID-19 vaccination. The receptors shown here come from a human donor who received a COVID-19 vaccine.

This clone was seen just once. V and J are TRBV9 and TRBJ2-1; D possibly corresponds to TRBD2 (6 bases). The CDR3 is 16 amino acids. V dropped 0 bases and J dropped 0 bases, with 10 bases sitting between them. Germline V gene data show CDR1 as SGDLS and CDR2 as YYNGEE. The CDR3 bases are TGTGCCAGCAGCGTAGTTAACGGGGGCTCCTACAATGAGCAGTTCTTC. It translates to CASSVVNGGSYNEQFF. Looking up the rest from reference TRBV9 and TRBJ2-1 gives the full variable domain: DSGVTQTPKHLITATGQRVTLRCSPRSGDLSVYWYQQSLDQGLQFLIQYYNGEERAKGNILERFSAQQFPDLHSELNLSSLELGDSALYFCASSVVNGGSYNEQFFGPGTRLTVL.

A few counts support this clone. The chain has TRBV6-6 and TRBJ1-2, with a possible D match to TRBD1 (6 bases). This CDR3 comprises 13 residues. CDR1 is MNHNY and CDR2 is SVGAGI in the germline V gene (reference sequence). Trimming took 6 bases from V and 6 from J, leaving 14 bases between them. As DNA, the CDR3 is TGTGCCAGCAGGATCCGGGACAATGATGGCTACACCTTC. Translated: CASRIRDNDGYTF.

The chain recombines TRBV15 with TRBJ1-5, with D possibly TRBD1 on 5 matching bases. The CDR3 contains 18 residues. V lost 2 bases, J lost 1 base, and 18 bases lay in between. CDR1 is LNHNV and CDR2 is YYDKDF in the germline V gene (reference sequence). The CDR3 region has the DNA TGTGCCACCAGCAGATCCCGCGGGGCGATCGCAAGCAATCAGCCCCAGCATTTT. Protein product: CATSRSRGAIASNQPQHF.

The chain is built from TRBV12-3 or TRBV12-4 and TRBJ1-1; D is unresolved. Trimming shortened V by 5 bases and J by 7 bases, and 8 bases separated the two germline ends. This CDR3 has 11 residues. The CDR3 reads CASSRTDEAFF. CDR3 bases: TGTGCCAGCAGTCGGACGGATGAAGCTTTCTTT.

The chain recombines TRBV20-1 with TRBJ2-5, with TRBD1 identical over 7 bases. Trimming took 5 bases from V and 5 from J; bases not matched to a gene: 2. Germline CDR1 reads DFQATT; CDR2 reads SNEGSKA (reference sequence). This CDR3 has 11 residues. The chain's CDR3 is CSARQGETQYF. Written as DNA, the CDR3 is TGCAGTGCTCGACAGGGCGAGACCCAGTACTTC.

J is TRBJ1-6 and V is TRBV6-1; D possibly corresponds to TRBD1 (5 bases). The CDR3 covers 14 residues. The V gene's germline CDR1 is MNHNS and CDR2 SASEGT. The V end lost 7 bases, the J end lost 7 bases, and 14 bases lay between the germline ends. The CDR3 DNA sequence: TGTGCCAGCACCCCAGGACGGGACAATTCACCCCTCCACTTT. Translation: CASTPGRDNSPLHF.

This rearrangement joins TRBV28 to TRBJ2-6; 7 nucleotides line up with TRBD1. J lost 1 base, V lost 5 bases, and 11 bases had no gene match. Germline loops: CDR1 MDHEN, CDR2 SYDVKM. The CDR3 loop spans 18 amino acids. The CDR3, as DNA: TGTGCCAGCAGTATCCCCCGGAACAGGGGTTCTGGGGCCAACGTCCTGACTTTC. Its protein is CASSIPRNRGSGANVLTF.

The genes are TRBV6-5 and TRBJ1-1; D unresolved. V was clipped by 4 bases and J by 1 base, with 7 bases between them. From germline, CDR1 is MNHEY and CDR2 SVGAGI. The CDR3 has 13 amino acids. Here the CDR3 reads CASSSTENTEAFF. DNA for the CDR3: TGTGCCAGCAGTTCCACAGAGAACACTGAAGCTTTCTTT.

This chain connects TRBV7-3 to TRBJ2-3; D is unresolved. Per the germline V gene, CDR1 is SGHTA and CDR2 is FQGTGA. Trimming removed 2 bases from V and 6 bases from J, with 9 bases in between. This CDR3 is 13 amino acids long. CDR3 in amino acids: CASSLALGDTQYF. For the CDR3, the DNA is TGTGCCAGCAGCTTAGCTCTAGGGGATACGCAGTATTTT.